The next 3 T cell receptor beta chains were all read from a single sample in a study of spatial heterogeneity in lung cancer. Findings of the study overall: Tumors with more nonsynonymous mutations had more expanded intratumoral alpha and beta TCRs.

Time point of the sample: sample taken at primary tumor resection. TCRdb reanalysed the 5' RACE reads using MiXCR and keeps one entry per CDR3 protein. The data contain around 4,000 distinct CDR3 sequences, roughly 9% of them seen just once; the ten biggest clones take up roughly 13%. Their antigen targets remain unknown. Sequencing used lung tumor tissue, obtained at surgery. All receptors derive from a male donor with early-stage non-small cell lung cancer.

Judged by abundance, this clonotype is medium-sized (0.01 to 0.1%). CDR3 nucleotides: TGTGCCAGCAGCTTAGGTCACAGAATAGCCTACGAGCAGTACTTC. As protein: CASSLGHRIAYEQYF. J is TRBJ2-7 and V is TRBV7-2; D remains ambiguous. Germline lookup yields CDR1 SGHTA and CDR2 FQGNSA. The germline V and J ends were trimmed by 1 base and 2 bases, with 12 bases remaining between them. The CDR3 extends over 15 amino acids.

V usage is TRBV28 and J usage is TRBJ2-7; a weak D match, TRBD1 (5 bases). The germline V gene has CDR1 MDHEN and CDR2 SYDVKM. This CDR3 spans 13 amino acids. V dropped 5 bases and J dropped 0 bases, with 8 bases sitting between them. CDR3 sequence (DNA): TGTGCCAGCAGTATAGACAGCTCCTACGAGCAGTACTTC. Translated: CASSIDSSYEQYF.

This clonotype was detected many times. The chain recombines TRBV7-3 with TRBJ2-2, with 7 bases fitting TRBD2. With V trimmed by 4 bases and J by 2 bases, 10 bases remained unmatched. CDR1 and CDR2 from the germline V gene are SGHTA and FQGTGA. There are 17 residues in the CDR3. The CDR3 DNA is TGTGCCAGCAGCTCGATAGCGGGCGGACTTAACACCGGGGAGCTGTTTTTT. This encodes CASSSIAGGLNTGELFF. Based on the CDR3 plus reference TRBV7-3 and TRBJ2-2, the full variable domain is GAGVSQTPSNKVTEKGKYVELRCDPISGHTALYWYRQSLGQGPEFLIYFQGTGAADDSGLPNDRFFAVRPEGSVSTLKIQRTERGDSAVYLCASSSIAGGLNTGELFFGEGSRLTVL.